This record covers a single TCR beta chain. Its target is not known. Sample time point: after neoadjuvant nivolumab, at surgical resection. Measured with immunoSEQ multiplex PCR; TCRdb has only the in-frame clones, and not every one. This table has 9,700 or so clones, 60% to 70% appearing once. This sample is part of a study of neoadjuvant anti-PD-1 for oral cavity cancer. Background on the study: Patients without progression got a fourth dose around day 43.

Findings and caveats of the study: Pretreatment Treg/Th17 ratio correlated inversely with post-treatment tumor clonality.

Material: PBMCs, obtained after nivolumab (anti-PD-1) treatment. The source of this sequence is a person aged 35-80 years with oral cavity squamous cell carcinoma.

The CDR3 region is CASSLNPWGAQGTEAFF. As DNA, the CDR3 is TGTGCCAGCAGCTTAAATCCCTGGGGGGCCCAAGGGACTGAAGCTTTCTTT. The chain has TRBV7-3 and TRBJ1-1, with D possibly TRBD1 on 6 matching bases. Per germline, CDR1 SGHTA and CDR2 FQGTGA. Trimming stripped 1 base from V and 5 bases from J, with 20 bases between. CDR3 length: 17 amino acids.